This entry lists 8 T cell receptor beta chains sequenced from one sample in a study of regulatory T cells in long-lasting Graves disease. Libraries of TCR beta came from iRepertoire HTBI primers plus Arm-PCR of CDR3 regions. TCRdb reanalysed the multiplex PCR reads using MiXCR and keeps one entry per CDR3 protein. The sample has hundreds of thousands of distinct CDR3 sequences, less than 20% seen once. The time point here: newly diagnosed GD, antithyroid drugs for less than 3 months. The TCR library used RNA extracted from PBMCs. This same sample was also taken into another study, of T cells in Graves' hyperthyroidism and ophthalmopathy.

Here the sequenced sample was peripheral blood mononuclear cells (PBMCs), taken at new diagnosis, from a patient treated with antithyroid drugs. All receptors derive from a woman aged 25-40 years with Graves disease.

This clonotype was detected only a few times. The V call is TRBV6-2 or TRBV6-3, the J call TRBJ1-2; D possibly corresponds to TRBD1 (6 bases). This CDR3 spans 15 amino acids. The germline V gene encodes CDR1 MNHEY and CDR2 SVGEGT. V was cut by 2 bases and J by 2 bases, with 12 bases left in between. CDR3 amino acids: CASSYRAGENYGYTF. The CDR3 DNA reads TGTGCCAGCAGTTACCGGGCAGGGGAAAACTATGGCTACACCTTC.

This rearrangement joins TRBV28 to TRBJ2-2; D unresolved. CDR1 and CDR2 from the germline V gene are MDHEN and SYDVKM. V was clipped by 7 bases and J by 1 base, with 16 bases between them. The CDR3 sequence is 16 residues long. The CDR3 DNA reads TGTGCCAGCACCCGGGTAGGGCGACTGAACACCGGGGAGCTGTTTTTT. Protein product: CASTRVGRLNTGELFF.

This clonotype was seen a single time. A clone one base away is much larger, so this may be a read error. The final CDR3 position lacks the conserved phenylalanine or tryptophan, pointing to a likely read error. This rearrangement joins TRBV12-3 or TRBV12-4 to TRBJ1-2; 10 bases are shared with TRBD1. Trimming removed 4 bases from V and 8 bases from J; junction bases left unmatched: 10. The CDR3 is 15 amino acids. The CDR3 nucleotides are TGTGCCAGCAGTTCCTGGGGGACAGGGGACGGCGGCTACACCCTC. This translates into CASSSWGTGDGGYTL.

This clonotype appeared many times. This CDR3 is CASSYSQSNEQFF. The CDR3 DNA reads as TGTGCCAGCAGTTACTCTCAGTCCAATGAGCAGTTCTTC. The rearrangement joins TRBV6-2 or TRBV6-3 to TRBJ2-1, with D unresolved. V was pared by 0 bases and J by 6 bases, with 6 bases between. The CDR3 consists of 13 residues. CDR1 and CDR2 from the germline V gene are MNHEY and SVGEGT.

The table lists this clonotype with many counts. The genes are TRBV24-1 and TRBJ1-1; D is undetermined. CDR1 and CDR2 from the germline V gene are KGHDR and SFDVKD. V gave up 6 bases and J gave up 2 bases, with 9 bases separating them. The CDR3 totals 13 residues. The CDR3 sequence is CATSLTGNTEAFF. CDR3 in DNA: TGTGCCACCAGTTTAACTGGAAACACTGAAGCTTTCTTT.

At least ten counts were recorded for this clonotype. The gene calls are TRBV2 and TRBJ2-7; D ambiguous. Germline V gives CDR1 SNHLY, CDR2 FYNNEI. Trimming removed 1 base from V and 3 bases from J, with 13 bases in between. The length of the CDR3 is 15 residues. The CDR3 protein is CASSEGSVSIYEQYF. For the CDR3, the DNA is TGTGCCAGCAGTGAAGGAAGCGTCAGTATCTACGAGCAGTACTTC.

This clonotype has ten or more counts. The CDR3 coding sequence is TGTGCCAGCAGTTCCCGACTAGCGGGAAGCAATGAGCAGTTCTTC. Residues: CASSSRLAGSNEQFF. The chain uses TRBV28 and TRBJ2-1, with TRBD2 matching 11 bases. Trimming at V came to 4 bases and at J to 6 bases, leaving 5 bases not matched to a gene. From germline, CDR1 is MDHEN and CDR2 SYDVKM. This CDR3 is 15 amino acids long.

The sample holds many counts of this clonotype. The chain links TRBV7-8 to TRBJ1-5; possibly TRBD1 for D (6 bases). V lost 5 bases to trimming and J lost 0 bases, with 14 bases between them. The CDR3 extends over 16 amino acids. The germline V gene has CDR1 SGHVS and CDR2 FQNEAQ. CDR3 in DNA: TGTGCCAGCAGCGCGCGGAGGGACACTAGCAATCAGCCCCAGCATTTT. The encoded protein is CASSARRDTSNQPQHF.